The 20 T cell receptor beta chains below all came from one sample that was sequenced in a study of blood T cell repertoires in COVID-19. Here immunoSEQ multiplex PCR was the method, and the copy in TCRdb shows in-frame clones only, minus some. The profile shows just over 70,000 clones, about four fifths of them singletons. Sequenced input: peripheral blood. These receptors originate from a man aged 65-85 years who had recovered from COVID-19.

The rearrangement uses TRBV30 and TRBJ1-2; no clear D. There are 14 residues in the CDR3. V gave up 0 bases and J gave up 1 base, with 9 bases separating them. CDR1 GTSNPN and CDR2 SVGIG come from the germline V gene (reference sequence). The CDR3 region is CAWSVRGSNYGYTF. The CDR3 DNA sequence: TGTGCCTGGAGTGTACGAGGCAGTAACTATGGCTACACCTTC.

The chain has TRBV10-3 and TRBJ2-6; TRBD2 agrees at 11 bases. CDR3 length: 18 amino acids. V lost 3 bases and J lost 0; bases outside the gene matches: 4. From germline, CDR1 is ENHRY and CDR2 SYGVKD. The CDR3 sequence: CAISDLAGGPSGANVLTF. For the CDR3, the DNA is TGTGCCATCAGTGACTTAGCGGGAGGGCCCTCTGGGGCCAACGTCCTGACTTTC.

The chain joins TRBV10-3 to TRBJ2-6; TRBD2 agrees at 9 bases. Trimming at V came to 4 bases and at J to 2 bases, leaving 6 bases not matched to a gene. This CDR3 is 17 amino acids long. Germline V gene sequence: CDR1 ENHRY, CDR2 SYGVKD. The chain's CDR3 is CAISVAGGLAGANVLTF. In DNA form, the CDR3 reads TGTGCCATCAGTGTCGCGGGGGGGTTAGCTGGGGCCAACGTCCTGACTTTC.

The chain links TRBV5-4 to TRBJ2-5; a possible D gene is TRBD2 (7 bases). V shed 0 bases and J shed 2 bases, with 11 bases lying between them. This CDR3 has 15 residues. Germline values: CDR1 SGHNT, CDR2 YYREEE (reference sequence). The CDR3 nucleotides read TGTGCCAGCAGCTTGGGGGGGCGGGAGCAAGAGACCCAGTACTTC. Protein: CASSLGGREQETQYF.

This clone turned up a few times. The CDR3 DNA reads TGTGCCAGCGCCCCGGGCGGGGGGAGCTACTATGGCTACACCTTC. It is translated as CASAPGGGSYYGYTF. This chain joins TRBV5-4 and TRBJ1-2; D may be TRBD1 (5 bases). The CDR3 spans 15 residues. CDR1 is SGHNT, CDR2 YYREEE, per germline (reference sequence). Deletions cut 7 bases from V and 3 bases from J, with 19 bases between.

The rearrangement joins TRBV27 to TRBJ2-7; unclear D gene. Deletions cut 8 bases from V and 0 bases from J, with 14 bases between. The length of the CDR3 is 14 residues. CDR1 MNHEY and CDR2 SMNVEV come from the germline V gene (reference sequence). The CDR3 region is CASSINPLSYEQYF. In DNA, the CDR3 is TGTGCCAGCTCTATAAATCCCCTCTCCTACGAGCAGTACTTC.

The V and J genes are TRBV5-8 and TRBJ1-5; D is undetermined. Germline V gene lookup returns CDR1 SGHTS and CDR2 YDEGEE. This CDR3 contains 15 residues. Trimming removed 5 bases from V and 2 bases from J, with 14 bases in between. CDR3 sequence (DNA): TGTGCCAGCAGAAGCGAGGACGGGGGCAATCAGCCCCAGCATTTT. Protein sequence: CASRSEDGGNQPQHF.

The chain employs TRBV19 and TRBJ2-7, with D possibly TRBD1 on 6 matching bases. This CDR3 spans 15 amino acids. V was trimmed by 1 base and J by 2 bases, leaving 12 bases between them. The germline V gene has CDR1 LNHDA and CDR2 SQIVND (reference sequence). The CDR3 reads CASSIAQGMPYEQYF. The CDR3 nucleotides are TGTGCCAGTAGTATAGCCCAGGGGATGCCCTACGAGCAGTACTTC.

The chain joins TRBV13 to TRBJ1-1; TRBD1 matches at 8 bases. There are 17 residues in the CDR3. After removal of 1 base from V and 6 bases from J, the junction contained 13 bases not matched to a gene. Germline CDR1 reads PRHDT; CDR2 reads FYEKMQ (reference sequence). The CDR3 loop reads CASSLELMTGDSSEAFF. CDR3 nucleotide sequence: TGTGCCAGCAGCTTAGAACTAATGACAGGGGATTCATCTGAAGCTTTCTTT.

The V gene is TRBV4-2, the J gene TRBJ2-3, with 13 bases fitting TRBD2. CDR3 length equals 16 residues. With 5 bases clipped from V and 6 bases from J, the junction kept 8 bases outside the gene matches. The germline CDR1 and CDR2 sequences are LGHNA and YNFKEQ. The CDR3 protein is CASSITSGGALDTQYF. CDR3 coding DNA: TGTGCCAGCAGCATAACTAGCGGGGGGGCCTTGGATACGCAGTATTTT.

The chain couples TRBV11-2 to TRBJ2-1; 8 nucleotides agree with TRBD2. The CDR3 sequence is 18 residues long. Per the germline V gene, CDR1 is SGHAT and CDR2 is FQNNGV. The J segment lost 1 base and the V segment lost 3 bases, leaving 11 bases of the junction unmatched. The CDR3 loop reads CASSLRGTRLTSYNEQFF. CDR3 DNA sequence: TGTGCCAGCAGCTTGCGGGGGACTAGACTGACATCCTACAATGAGCAGTTCTTC.

The count of this clone is one. The chain links TRBV5-6 to TRBJ1-1; 8 bases match TRBD1. Trimming cost V 4 bases and J 10 bases; bases outside gene matches: 9. Germline loops: CDR1 SGHDT, CDR2 YYEEEE. The CDR3 sequence is 13 residues long. DNA of the CDR3: TGTGCCAGCAGCCGCGGACAGGGATTAGTAGCTTTCTTT. Translated: CASSRGQGLVAFF.

The sample holds one count of this clone. CDR3 in DNA: TGCGCCAGCAGCTTCGGGGGGGCTCTCTTCAATGAGCAGTTCTTC. It is translated as CASSFGGALFNEQFF. The V call is TRBV5-1, the J call TRBJ2-1; TRBD2 matches 8 bases. The junction had 7 bases not matched to a gene; V was cut back by 2 bases and J by 6 bases. Per the germline V gene, CDR1 is SGHRS and CDR2 is YFSETQ. CDR3 length equals 15 residues.

The chain couples TRBV28 to TRBJ2-5; 9 bases fit TRBD1. The CDR3 is 14 amino acids. V dropped 10 bases and J dropped 4; count of bases not matched to a gene: 10. Germline loops: CDR1 MDHEN, CDR2 SYDVKM. The CDR3 DNA follows: TGTGCCACCACAGGGGGCGCGGCTGGAGAGACCCAGTACTTC. Protein: CATTGGAAGETQYF.

V is TRBV28 and J is TRBJ2-7; 10 bases align to TRBD1. The J segment lost 4 bases and the V segment lost 3 bases, leaving 6 bases of the junction unmatched. This CDR3 is built from 15 residues. Germline lookup yields CDR1 MDHEN and CDR2 SYDVKM. The CDR3 nucleotides read TGTGCCAGCAGTTTCTCGCGACAGGGGGCTTACGAGCAGTACTTC. Amino acids: CASSFSRQGAYEQYF.

The V call is TRBV10-3, the J call TRBJ1-2; TRBD1 matches 11 bases. Germline V lookup: CDR1 ENHRY, CDR2 SYGVKD. The CDR3 has 17 residues. The V segment lost 4 bases and the J segment 7 bases; nucleotides outside the gene matches: 14. CDR3 sequence (DNA): TGTGCCATCAGTGGGAGGGACAGGGGGGCCCCTGACGGTGGCTACACCTTC. Protein product: CAISGRDRGAPDGGYTF.

This clone was seen just once. The V gene is TRBV5-4, the J gene TRBJ2-1, with D unresolved. This CDR3 contains 12 residues. The germline CDR1 and CDR2 sequences are SGHNT and YYREEE (reference sequence). V lost 1 base and J 5 bases, leaving 4 bases between the germline ends. The CDR3 is CASSLLDNEQFF. The CDR3 region has the DNA TGTGCCAGCAGCTTGCTCGACAATGAGCAGTTCTTC.

This clone was observed a few times. As DNA, the CDR3 is TGCGCCAGCAGCGGGGAGGCACGGGGGGAGACCCAGTACTTC. Its protein product is CASSGEARGETQYF. The chain uses TRBV5-1 and TRBJ2-5, with TRBD2 as a possible D gene (6 bases). This CDR3 contains 14 residues. From germline, CDR1 is SGHRS and CDR2 YFSETQ. Trimming removed 4 bases at V and 5 bases at J, with 15 bases between.

The chain has TRBV30 and TRBJ1-2; 7 bases map to TRBD1. The J segment lost 6 bases and the V segment lost 3 bases, leaving 7 bases of the junction unmatched. This CDR3 contains 13 residues. Germline V gene sequence: CDR1 GTSNPN, CDR2 SVGIG (reference sequence). The CDR3 region has the DNA TGTGCCTGGAGCCAGGGGACAGTCCATGGCTACACCTTC. This sequence encodes CAWSQGTVHGYTF.

This clone was counted between two and nine times. The genes are TRBV12-3 or TRBV12-4 and TRBJ1-1; TRBD1 might be the D (6 bases). Trimming cost V 4 bases and J 7 bases, with 13 bases left between them. The CDR3 is 13 residues long. The CDR3 coding sequence is TGTGCCAGCAGTTCCTCAGGGGCAGTTGAAGCTTTCTTT. As protein: CASSSSGAVEAFF.